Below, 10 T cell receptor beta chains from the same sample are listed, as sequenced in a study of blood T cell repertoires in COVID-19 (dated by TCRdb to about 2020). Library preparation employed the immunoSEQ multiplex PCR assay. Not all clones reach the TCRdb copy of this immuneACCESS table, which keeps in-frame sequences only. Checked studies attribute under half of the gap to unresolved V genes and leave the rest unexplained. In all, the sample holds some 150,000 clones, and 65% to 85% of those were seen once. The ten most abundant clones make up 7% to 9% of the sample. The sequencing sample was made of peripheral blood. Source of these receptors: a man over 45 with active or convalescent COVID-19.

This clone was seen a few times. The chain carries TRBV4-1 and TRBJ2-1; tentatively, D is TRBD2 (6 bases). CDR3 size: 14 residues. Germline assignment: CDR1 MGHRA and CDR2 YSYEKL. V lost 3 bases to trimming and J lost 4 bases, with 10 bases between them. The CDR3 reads CASSQVAAYNEQFF. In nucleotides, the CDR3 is TGCGCCAGCAGCCAGGTAGCGGCATACAATGAGCAGTTCTTC.

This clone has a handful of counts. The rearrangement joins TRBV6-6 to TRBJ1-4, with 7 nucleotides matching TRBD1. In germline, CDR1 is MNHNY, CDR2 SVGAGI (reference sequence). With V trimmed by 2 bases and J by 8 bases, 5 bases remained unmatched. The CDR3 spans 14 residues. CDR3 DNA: TGTGCCAGCAGTTACGAGGGGGCCCGGGAAAAACTGTTTTTT. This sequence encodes CASSYEGAREKLFF.

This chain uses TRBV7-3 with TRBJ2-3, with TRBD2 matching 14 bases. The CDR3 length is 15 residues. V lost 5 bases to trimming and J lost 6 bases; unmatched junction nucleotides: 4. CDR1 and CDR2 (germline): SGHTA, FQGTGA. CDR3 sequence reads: CASSRTSGGPDTQYF. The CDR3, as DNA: TGTGCCAGCAGCAGGACTAGCGGGGGGCCGGATACGCAGTATTTT.

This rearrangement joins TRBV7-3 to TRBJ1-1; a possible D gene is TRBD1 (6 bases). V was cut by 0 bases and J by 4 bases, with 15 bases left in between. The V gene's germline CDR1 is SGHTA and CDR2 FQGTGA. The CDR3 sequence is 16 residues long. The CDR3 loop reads CASSLTGASLVTEAFF. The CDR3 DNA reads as TGTGCCAGCAGCTTAACGGGGGCCTCCCTCGTCACTGAAGCTTTCTTT. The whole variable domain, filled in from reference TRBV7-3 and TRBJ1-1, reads GAGVSQTPSNKVTEKGKYVELRCDPISGHTALYWYRQSLGQGPEFLIYFQGTGAADDSGLPNDRFFAVRPEGSVSTLKIQRTERGDSAVYLCASSLTGASLVTEAFFGQGTRLTVV.

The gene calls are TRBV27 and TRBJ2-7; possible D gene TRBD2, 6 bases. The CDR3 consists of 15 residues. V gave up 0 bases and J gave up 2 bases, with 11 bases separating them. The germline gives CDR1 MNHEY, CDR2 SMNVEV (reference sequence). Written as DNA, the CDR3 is TGTGCCAGCAGTTTATCACCGGGAGCTACCTACGAGCAGTACTTC. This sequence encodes CASSLSPGATYEQYF.

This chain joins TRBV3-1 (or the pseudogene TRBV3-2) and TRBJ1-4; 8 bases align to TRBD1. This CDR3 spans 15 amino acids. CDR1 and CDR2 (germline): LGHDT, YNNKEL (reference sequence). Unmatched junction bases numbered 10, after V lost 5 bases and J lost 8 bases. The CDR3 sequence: CASSTQGAQEEKLFF. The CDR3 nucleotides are TGTGCCAGCAGCACCCAGGGGGCGCAGGAGGAAAAACTGTTTTTT.

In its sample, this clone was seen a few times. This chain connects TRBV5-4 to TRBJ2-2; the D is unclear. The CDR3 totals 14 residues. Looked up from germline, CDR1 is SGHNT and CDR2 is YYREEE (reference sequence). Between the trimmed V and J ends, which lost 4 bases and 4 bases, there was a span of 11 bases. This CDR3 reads CASSPEAFTGELFF. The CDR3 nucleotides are TGTGCCAGCAGCCCCGAAGCGTTCACCGGGGAGCTGTTTTTT.

The CDR3 nucleotides read TGTGCCAGCAGCCTCCGGGGGGCTAGTGAAAAACTGTTTTTT. Protein product: CASSLRGASEKLFF. J is TRBJ1-4 and V is TRBV27, with a possible D match to TRBD1 (6 bases). Germline CDR1 MNHEY, CDR2 SMNVEV (reference sequence). The CDR3 extends over 14 amino acids. V was pared by 6 bases and J by 7 bases, with 15 bases between. Full variable domain (remainder filled in from reference TRBV27 and TRBJ1-4): EAQVTQNPRYLITVTGKKLTVTCSQNMNHEYMSWYRQDPGLGLRQIYYSMNVEVTDKGDVPEGYKVSRKEKRNFPLILESPSPNQTSLYFCASSLRGASEKLFFGSGTQLSVL.

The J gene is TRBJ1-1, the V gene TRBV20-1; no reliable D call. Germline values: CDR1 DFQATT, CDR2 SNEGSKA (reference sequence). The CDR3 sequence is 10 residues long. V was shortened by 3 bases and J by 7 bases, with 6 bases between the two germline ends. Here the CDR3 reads CSASLLEAFF. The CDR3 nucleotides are TGCAGTGCTAGTTTACTTGAAGCTTTCTTT.

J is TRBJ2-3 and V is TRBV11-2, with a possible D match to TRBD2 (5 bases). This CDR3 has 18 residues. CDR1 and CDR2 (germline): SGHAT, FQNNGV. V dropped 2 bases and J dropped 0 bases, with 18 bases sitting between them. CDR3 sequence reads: CASSLPPATGYSTDTQYF. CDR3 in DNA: TGTGCCAGCAGCTTACCCCCAGCCACGGGGTATAGCACAGATACGCAGTATTTT.